Below, one T cell receptor (beta chain) is given with its context. Antigen unknown. Autoimmune disease history or systemic immunosuppression led to patient exclusion. After removal of 6 bases from V and 3 bases from J, the junction contained 3 bases not matched to a gene. Germline V CDR1 and CDR2: SGHDT, YYEEEE. The CDR3 consists of 13 residues. The method was immunoSEQ multiplex PCR; TCRdb's version includes in-frame clones alone and lacks a portion of them. The table shows roughly 28,000 clones, with about 81% occurring only once. These data originate in a study of OX40 agonist ivuxolimab in advanced cancers. For the study at large: Anti-PD-1, anti-PD-L1 or anti-CTLA-4 therapy given earlier was allowed, and roughly 40% had some.

Study-level points and caveats: Relative to CD4+, CD8+ T cells held more expanded clones on average.

V and J are TRBV5-6 and TRBJ2-1; 7 bases match TRBD2. The receptor comes from an adult with an advanced solid tumor such as melanoma, head and neck, liver or kidney cancer. The source material was CD4+ or CD8+ T cells sorted from blood, sampled in a trial of the OX40 agonist ivuxolimab. The chain's CDR3 is CASTGDYYNEQFF. As DNA, the CDR3 is TGTGCCAGCACGGGGGACTACTACAATGAGCAGTTCTTC.